The 13 T cell receptor beta chains listed next were all sequenced from one sample in a study of T-cell memory formation after mild COVID-19. From the 5' RACE reads, TCRdb called clonotypes with MiXCR, one entry per CDR3 protein. The sample records 470,000 or so distinct CDR3 sequences, roughly 18% being singletons. The sequenced sample was PBMCs or a T cell subset sorted from them (not recorded which). The receptors derive from a young man who had mild COVID-19 (a few samples of this study predate the infection). Cell type and time point are not known.

The rearrangement links TRBV6-5 to TRBJ2-7; TRBD1 aligns across 8 bases. The junction had 9 bases not matched to a gene; V was cut back by 4 bases and J by 4 bases. In germline, CDR1 is MNHEY, CDR2 SVGAGI. This CDR3 is 15 amino acids long. The CDR3 bases are TGTGCCAGCAGTTTCGATCCGGGACAGGCGTACGAGCAGTACTTC. Translation: CASSFDPGQAYEQYF.

This sequence joins TRBV5-1 and TRBJ1-3; no firm D call. Between the trimmed V and J ends, which lost 3 bases and 3 bases, there was a span of 10 bases. CDR1 and CDR2 (germline): SGHRS, YFSETQ. The CDR3 extends over 14 amino acids. The CDR3 is CASSSASFGNTIYF. The DNA of the CDR3 is TGCGCCAGCAGCTCGGCGTCCTTTGGAAACACCATATATTTT. Filled out from reference TRBV5-1 and TRBJ1-3, the complete variable domain reads KAGVTQTPRYLIKTRGQQVTLSCSPISGHRSVSWYQQTPGQGLQFLFEYFSETQRNKGNFPGRFSGRQFSNSRSEMNVSTLELGDSALYLCASSSASFGNTIYFGEGSWLTVV.

This clonotype was observed a few times. The rearrangement links TRBV5-5 to TRBJ2-5, with TRBD2 identical over 9 bases. Germline assignment: CDR1 SGHKS and CDR2 YYEKEE (reference sequence). With V trimmed by 4 bases and J by 4 bases, 5 bases remained unmatched. The CDR3 is 14 amino acids. CDR3 residues: CASSLYSGGETQYF. The CDR3 DNA follows: TGTGCCAGCAGCCTCTATAGCGGGGGAGAGACCCAGTACTTC.

This clonotype was seen only a few times. The gene calls are TRBV4-3 and TRBJ2-2; a weak D match, TRBD1 (6 bases). The CDR3 is 18 amino acids. V lost 0 bases and J lost 5, with 19 bases in between. CDR1 and CDR2 (germline): LGHNA, YSLEER. This chain's CDR3 is CASSQERLDRSRTGELFF. The CDR3 DNA reads TGCGCCAGCAGCCAAGAGAGGCTCGACAGGTCGAGAACCGGGGAGCTGTTTTTT.

This clonotype showed up many times. This chain joins TRBV14 and TRBJ2-2; the D is unclear. The CDR3 is 16 amino acids. Germline V gene sequence: CDR1 SGHDN, CDR2 FVKESK. The V end was cut by 0 bases, the J end by 1 base, with 9 bases between. Written as DNA, the CDR3 is TGTGCCAGCAGCCAAGAACGGTGGGGGAACACCGGGGAGCTGTTTTTT. This gives the protein CASSQERWGNTGELFF.

This clonotype was observed at least ten times. The chain links TRBV28 to TRBJ1-4; 7 bases match TRBD1. The V gene's germline CDR1 is MDHEN and CDR2 SYDVKM. V shed 6 bases and J 7 bases; nucleotides not matched to a gene: 11. The CDR3 runs to 15 residues. The CDR3 spells CASREDPYRGEKLFF. The CDR3 coding sequence is TGTGCCAGCAGGGAAGATCCATACAGGGGTGAAAAACTGTTTTTT.

The chain has TRBV24-1 and TRBJ2-1; 11 nucleotides align to TRBD1. CDR1 and CDR2 (germline): KGHDR, SFDVKD. CDR3 length: 15 amino acids. V gave up 4 bases and J gave up 6 bases; unmatched junction bases: 4. In DNA form, the CDR3 reads TGTGCCACCAGTGACCCGGGACAGGGGGGCAATGAGCAGTTCTTC. Protein sequence: CATSDPGQGGNEQFF.

The chain joins TRBV5-1 to TRBJ1-1; perhaps TRBD1 as D (6 bases). Trimming pared 3 bases from V and 3 bases from J, leaving 21 bases between. CDR3 length: 17 amino acids. Germline CDR1 SGHRS, CDR2 YFSETQ. CDR3 DNA: TGCGCCAGCAGCTCATCACCTTGGACAGAAGGGCACACTGAAGCTTTCTTT. Protein sequence: CASSSSPWTEGHTEAFF.

This clonotype has more than one count but fewer than ten. V gene TRBV24-1 combines with J gene TRBJ1-2, with D possibly matching TRBD1 (5 bases). Trimming stripped 4 bases from V and 2 bases from J, with 7 bases between. Germline CDR1 KGHDR, CDR2 SFDVKD. CDR3 length: 13 amino acids. The CDR3 coding sequence is TGTGCCACCAGTGAAACAGGCAACTATGGCTACACCTTC. Protein product: CATSETGNYGYTF.

This clonotype has only a few counts. CDR3 bases: TGCAGTGCTAGAGGACAGGGGATTTACGAGCAGTACGTC. Translation: CSARGQGIYEQYV. The V call is TRBV20-1, the J call TRBJ2-7, with 8 bases matching TRBD1. This CDR3 spans 13 amino acids. J was trimmed by 4 bases and V by 1 base; bases with no gene match: 3. Germline CDR1 reads DFQATT; CDR2 reads SNEGSKA (reference sequence).

Many counts were recorded for this clonotype. This chain links TRBV7-3 with TRBJ1-1, with D perhaps matching TRBD1 (6 bases). The CDR3 runs 14 residues. The germline V gene encodes CDR1 SGHTA and CDR2 FQGTGA. V lost 3 bases and J 2 bases, leaving 10 bases between the germline ends. In DNA form, the CDR3 reads TGTGCCAGCAGCTTGACCGGGGGCAACACTGAAGCTTTCTTT. Translation: CASSLTGGNTEAFF.

This clonotype was counted only a few times. The chain carries TRBV9 and TRBJ2-1; 15 bases are a match to TRBD2. CDR3 size: 16 residues. V shed 0 bases and J 9 bases; nucleotides not matched to a gene: 4. The germline gives CDR1 SGDLS, CDR2 YYNGEE. DNA for the CDR3: TGTGCCAGCAGCGTAGGAGGGACTAGCGGGGGGATTGAGCAGTTCTTC. Amino acids: CASSVGGTSGGIEQFF. Looking up the rest from reference TRBV9 and TRBJ2-1 gives the full variable domain: DSGVTQTPKHLITATGQRVTLRCSPRSGDLSVYWYQQSLDQGLQFLIQYYNGEERAKGNILERFSAQQFPDLHSELNLSSLELGDSALYFCASSVGGTSGGIEQFFGPGTRLTVL.

This clonotype was detected only a few times. The chain links TRBV10-3 to TRBJ2-1, with TRBD2 matching over 12 bases. V was clipped by 4 bases and J by 8 bases; unmatched bases: 6. This CDR3 region has 15 residues. From germline, CDR1 is ENHRY and CDR2 SYGVKD. In DNA form, the CDR3 reads TGTGCCATCAGTGCCTCTAGCGGGGGGGGTTATGAGCAGTTCTTC. Translated, it gives CAISASSGGGYEQFF.